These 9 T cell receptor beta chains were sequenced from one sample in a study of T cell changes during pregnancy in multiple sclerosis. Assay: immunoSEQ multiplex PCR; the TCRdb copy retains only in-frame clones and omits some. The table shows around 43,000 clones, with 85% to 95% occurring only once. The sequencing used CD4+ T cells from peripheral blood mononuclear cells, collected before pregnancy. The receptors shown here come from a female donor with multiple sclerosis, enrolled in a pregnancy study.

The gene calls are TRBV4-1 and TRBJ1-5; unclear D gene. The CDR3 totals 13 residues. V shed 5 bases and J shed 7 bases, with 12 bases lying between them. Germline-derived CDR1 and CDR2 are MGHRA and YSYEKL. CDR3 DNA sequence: TGCGCCAGCAGCAGCCTTCCGGGGCAGCCCCAGCATTTT. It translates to CASSSLPGQPQHF.

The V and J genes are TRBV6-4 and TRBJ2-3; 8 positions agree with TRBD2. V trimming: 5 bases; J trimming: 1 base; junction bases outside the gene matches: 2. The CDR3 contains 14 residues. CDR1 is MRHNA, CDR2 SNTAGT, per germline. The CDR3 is CASSPGLGTDTQYF. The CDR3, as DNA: TGTGCCAGCAGTCCGGGACTAGGCACAGATACGCAGTATTTT.

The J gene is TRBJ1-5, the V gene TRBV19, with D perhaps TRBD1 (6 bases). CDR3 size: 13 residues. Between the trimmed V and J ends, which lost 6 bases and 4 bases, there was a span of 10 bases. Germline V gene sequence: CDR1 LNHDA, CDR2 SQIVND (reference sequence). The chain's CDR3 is CASSRDINQPQHF. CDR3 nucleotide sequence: TGTGCCAGTAGCCGGGACATAAATCAGCCCCAGCATTTT. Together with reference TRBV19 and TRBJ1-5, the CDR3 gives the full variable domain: DGGITQSPKYLFRKEGQNVTLSCEQNLNHDAMYWYRQDPGQGLRLIYYSQIVNDFQKGDIAEGYSVSREKKESFPLTVTSAQKNPTAFYLCASSRDINQPQHFGDGTRLSIL.

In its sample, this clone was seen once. This chain's CDR3 is CASGSTLAGDVDEQFF. The DNA for the CDR3 is TGTGCTAGTGGTTCCACACTAGCGGGAGATGTGGATGAGCAGTTCTTC. The chain combines TRBV12-5 with TRBJ2-1, with 11 bases lining up with TRBD2. The CDR3 covers 16 residues. Germline lookup yields CDR1 LGHNT and CDR2 FRNRAP. With 4 bases clipped from V and 8 bases from J, the junction kept 10 bases outside the gene matches.

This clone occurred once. The CDR3 coding sequence is TGTGCCAGAAGTTTGACGCCCTGCCAGGGGAGGGCTGTAAATGAGCAGTTCTTC. Amino acid sequence: CARSLTPCQGRAVNEQFF. The chain is built from TRBV5-3 and TRBJ2-1, with a possible D match to TRBD2 (7 bases). TRBV5-3 is designated an ORF whose function remains uncertain. V lost 5 bases, J lost 7 bases, and 28 bases lay in between. The CDR3 consists of 18 residues.

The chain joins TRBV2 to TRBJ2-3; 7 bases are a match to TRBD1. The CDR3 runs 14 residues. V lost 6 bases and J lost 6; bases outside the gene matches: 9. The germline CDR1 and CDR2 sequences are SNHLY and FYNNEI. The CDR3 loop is CASRETGVRDTQYF. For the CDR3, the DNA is TGTGCCAGCAGGGAAACAGGGGTACGCGATACGCAGTATTTT.

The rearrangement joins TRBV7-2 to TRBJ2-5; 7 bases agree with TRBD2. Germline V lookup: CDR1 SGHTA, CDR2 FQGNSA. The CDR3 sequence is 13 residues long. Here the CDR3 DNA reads TGTGCTTGCTTAGCGGGTCTCGGGGAGACCCAGTACTTC. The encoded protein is CACLAGLGETQYF.

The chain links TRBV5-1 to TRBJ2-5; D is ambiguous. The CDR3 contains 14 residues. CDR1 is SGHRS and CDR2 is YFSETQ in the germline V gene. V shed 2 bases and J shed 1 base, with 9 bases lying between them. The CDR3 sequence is CASSFPDTQETQYF. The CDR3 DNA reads TGCGCCAGCAGCTTCCCTGACACCCAAGAGACCCAGTACTTC.

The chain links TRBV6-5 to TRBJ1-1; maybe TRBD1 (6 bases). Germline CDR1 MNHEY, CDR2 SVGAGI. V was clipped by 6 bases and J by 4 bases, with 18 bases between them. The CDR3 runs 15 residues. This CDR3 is CASSQRGGLGTEAFF. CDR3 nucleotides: TGTGCCAGCAGCCAACGGGGGGGGCTTGGCACTGAAGCTTTCTTT.